A selection of T cell receptor beta chains follows, all from one sample in a study. TCRdb re-analysed the 5' RACE reads in MiXCR, keeping a single row per CDR3 protein. The sample has approximately 12,000 distinct CDR3 sequences; 47% are singletons. The sample taken for sequencing was tumor-infiltrating naive CD4+ T cells sorted from the breast tumor. The origin of the receptors is a female donor with breast cancer. Both conserved end residues are part of each CDR3. The D gene is left open where the match is weak. Rows give clone size only sometimes, using once, few, many, or a class for an expanded clone.

J: TRBJ2-5; size: -; D: TRBD1; V: TRBV5-1; CDR3: CASSGQGAPETQYF; DNA: TGCGCCAGCAGCGGGCAGGGGGCCCCAGAGACCCAGTACTTC
J: TRBJ2-1; size: few; D: TRBD1; V: TRBV5-1; CDR3: CASSLGDRGNEQFF; DNA: TGCGCCAGCAGCTTGGGGGACAGGGGCAATGAGCAGTTCTTC
J: TRBJ1-2; size: few; D: -; V: TRBV28; CDR3: CASSLSTRTAYGYTF; DNA: TGTGCCAGCAGTTTATCTACCCGGACAGCTTATGGCTACACCTTC
J: TRBJ1-1; size: -; D: -; V: TRBV12-3/TRBV12-4; CDR3: CASSPEGRAVGTEAFF; DNA: TGTGCCAGCAGCCCCGAGGGCAGGGCGGTGGGCACTGAAGCTTTCTTT
J: TRBJ1-1; size: -; D: -; V: TRBV7-2; CDR3: CASSLGYTTEAFF; DNA: TGTGCCAGCAGCTTAGGATATACCACTGAAGCTTTCTTT
J: TRBJ2-1; size: -; D: TRBD2; V: TRBV20-1; CDR3: CSAIAGNEQFF; DNA: TGCAGTGCAATAGCGGGGAATGAGCAGTTCTTC
J: TRBJ2-5; size: -; D: -; V: TRBV7-8; CDR3: CASSYRGNLGEETQYF; DNA: TGTGCCAGCAGCTATCGGGGGAATTTGGGGGAAGAGACCCAGTACTTC
J: TRBJ2-3; size: -; D: TRBD2; V: TRBV5-1; CDR3: CASSLFQRGTSTDTQYF; DNA: TGCGCCAGCAGCTTGTTCCAGCGGGGAACTAGCACAGATACGCAGTATTTT
J: TRBJ2-7; size: -; D: -; V: TRBV6-2/TRBV6-3; CDR3: CAILGAAGNEQYF; DNA: TGTGCCATACTGGGCGCGGCCGGTAATGAGCAGTACTTC
J: TRBJ2-1; size: medium-sized; D: -; V: TRBV7-2; CDR3: CASSFQSGGEQFF; DNA: TGTGCCAGCAGCTTTCAAAGCGGAGGTGAGCAGTTCTTC
J: TRBJ2-1; size: few; D: -; V: TRBV5-1; CDR3: CASSLSSTNRREQFF; DNA: TGCGCCAGCAGCCTCTCCTCGACAAACAGACGTGAGCAGTTCTTC
J: TRBJ1-6; size: -; D: -; V: TRBV12-3/TRBV12-4; CDR3: CASSSQGRLGNSPLHF; DNA: TGTGCCAGCAGTTCACAGGGACGCCTCGGTAATTCACCCCTCCACTTT
J: TRBJ2-7; size: few; D: -; V: TRBV12-3/TRBV12-4; CDR3: CASSWAGPYEQYF; DNA: TGTGCCAGCAGTTGGGCAGGGCCCTACGAGCAGTACTTC
J: TRBJ2-4; size: -; D: -; V: TRBV5-1; CDR3: CASSFPGVDIQYF; DNA: TGCGCCAGCAGCTTCCCCGGGGTGGACATTCAGTACTTC
J: TRBJ2-3; size: -; D: -; V: TRBV12-3/TRBV12-4; CDR3: CASFREGSDTQYF; DNA: TGTGCCAGCTTCAGAGAGGGGTCAGATACGCAGTATTTT
J: TRBJ2-3; size: few; D: TRBD1; V: TRBV10-3; CDR3: CAIRDSSSTDTQYF; DNA: TGTGCCATCCGGGACAGCTCTAGCACAGATACGCAGTATTTT
J: TRBJ2-1; size: -; D: TRBD2; V: TRBV20-1; CDR3: CSAKASGLSGEQFF; DNA: TGCAGTGCTAAAGCTAGCGGCCTATCGGGTGAGCAGTTCTTC
J: TRBJ2-1; size: -; D: -; V: TRBV20-1; CDR3: CSARGSEDYNEQFF; DNA: TGCAGTGCTAGAGGCAGCGAGGACTACAATGAGCAGTTCTTC
J: TRBJ2-3; size: few; D: TRBD2; V: TRBV28; CDR3: CASLLAGGIDTQYF; DNA: TGTGCCAGCTTATTAGCGGGAGGAATAGATACGCAGTATTTT
J: TRBJ2-5; size: -; D: TRBD2; V: TRBV7-2; CDR3: CASSLVGTSGSGYQETQYF; DNA: TGTGCCAGCAGCTTAGTTGGGACTAGCGGGAGCGGGTACCAAGAGACCCAGTACTTC
J: TRBJ1-6; size: -; D: -; V: TRBV6-5; CDR3: CASSYGWDPYNSPLHF; DNA: TGTGCCAGCAGTTATGGGTGGGACCCGTATAATTCACCCCTCCACTTT
J: TRBJ2-1; size: -; D: -; V: TRBV12-3/TRBV12-4; CDR3: CASSKGPPIQGDEQFF; DNA: TGTGCCAGCAGTAAGGGACCGCCGATACAAGGGGATGAGCAGTTCTTC
J: TRBJ2-1; size: -; D: TRBD2; V: TRBV20-1; CDR3: CSASPVLAGVYEQFF; DNA: TGCAGTGCTAGCCCGGTACTAGCGGGAGTATATGAGCAGTTCTTC
J: TRBJ2-5; size: few; D: -; V: TRBV12-3/TRBV12-4; CDR3: CASSLSGVETQYF; DNA: TGTGCCAGCAGTTTATCAGGGGTTGAGACCCAGTACTTC
J: TRBJ1-2; size: -; D: -; V: TRBV7-6; CDR3: CASSSPRTNVLWGYTF; DNA: TGTGCCAGCAGCTCTCCCCGGACGAATGTTCTCTGGGGCTACACCTTC
J: TRBJ2-4; size: -; D: TRBD2; V: TRBV28; CDR3: CASSPGLGKNIQYF; DNA: TGTGCCAGCAGTCCGGGACTAGGGAAAAACATTCAGTACTTC
J: TRBJ2-2; size: -; D: -; V: TRBV20-1; CDR3: CSARAEGGGELFF; DNA: TGCAGTGCTAGAGCGGAGGGTGGCGGGGAGCTGTTTTTT
J: TRBJ2-3; size: few; D: TRBD1; V: TRBV7-9; CDR3: CASSGTVYTDTQYF; DNA: TGTGCCAGCAGCGGGACAGTATACACAGATACGCAGTATTTT
J: TRBJ1-5; size: few; D: -; V: TRBV20-1; CDR3: CSAREGFNQPQHF; DNA: TGCAGTGCTAGAGAAGGTTTCAATCAGCCCCAGCATTTT
J: TRBJ2-1; size: -; D: -; V: TRBV7-8; CDR3: CASSLGPPAGRRSYEQFF; DNA: TGTGCCAGCAGCTTAGGTCCCCCAGCCGGGAGACGATCGTATGAGCAGTTCTTC
J: TRBJ2-3; size: -; D: TRBD2; V: TRBV12-3/TRBV12-4; CDR3: CASSPRLAGGPDTQYF; DNA: TGTGCCAGCAGTCCAAGACTAGCGGGAGGGCCAGATACGCAGTATTTT
J: TRBJ1-4; size: -; D: -; V: TRBV7-2; CDR3: CASSRDNEKLFF; DNA: TGTGCCAGCAGCAGAGACAACGAAAAACTGTTTTTT
J: TRBJ1-5; size: -; D: -; V: TRBV28; CDR3: CASSSGTKVNQPQHF; DNA: TGTGCCAGCAGCTCCGGGACAAAAGTTAATCAGCCCCAGCATTTT
J: TRBJ2-2; size: few; D: -; V: TRBV7-9; CDR3: CASSIGGSNTGELFF; DNA: TGTGCCAGCAGCATTGGGGGATCCAACACCGGGGAGCTGTTTTTT
J: TRBJ2-1; size: few; D: -; V: TRBV20-1; CDR3: CSALRRGTYNEQFF; DNA: TGCAGTGCTCTCCGACGCGGGACCTACAATGAGCAGTTCTTC
J: TRBJ2-5; size: -; D: TRBD1; V: TRBV7-9; CDR3: CASRIDRVETQYF; DNA: TGTGCCAGCAGAATTGACAGGGTAGAGACCCAGTACTTC
J: TRBJ2-7; size: -; D: -; V: TRBV7-2; CDR3: CASSLFGGESSYEQYF; DNA: TGTGCCAGCAGCTTATTCGGCGGGGAAAGCTCCTACGAGCAGTACTTC
J: TRBJ1-4; size: -; D: TRBD1; V: TRBV20-1; CDR3: CSAAQGAANEKLFF; DNA: TGCAGTGCCGCCCAGGGGGCGGCTAATGAAAAACTGTTTTTT
J: TRBJ2-5; size: -; D: -; V: TRBV5-1; CDR3: CASSLGSRGEETQYF; DNA: TGCGCCAGCAGCTTGGGATCAAGGGGAGAAGAGACCCAGTACTTC
J: TRBJ2-2; size: -; D: -; V: TRBV15; CDR3: CATSRDQPGAGTGELFF; DNA: TGTGCCACCAGCAGAGATCAACCCGGGGCGGGAACCGGGGAGCTGTTTTTT
J: TRBJ2-1; size: few; D: TRBD2; V: TRBV18; CDR3: CASSDTSGPRFF; DNA: TGTGCCAGCTCAGACACTAGCGGGCCTCGGTTCTTC
J: TRBJ2-3; size: -; D: -; V: TRBV12-3/TRBV12-4; CDR3: CASSLFNRKATDTQYF; DNA: TGTGCCAGCAGTTTATTTAACCGAAAGGCCACAGATACGCAGTATTTT
J: TRBJ2-5; size: -; D: TRBD2; V: TRBV20-1; CDR3: CSASPISGRIGETQYF; DNA: TGCAGTGCCAGCCCGATTAGCGGGAGAATAGGGGAGACCCAGTACTTC
J: TRBJ1-5; size: -; D: TRBD1; V: TRBV6-1; CDR3: CASRTGLWGQPQHF; DNA: TGTGCCAGCAGGACAGGGTTATGGGGTCAGCCCCAGCATTTT
J: TRBJ2-3; size: few; D: TRBD1; V: TRBV7-7; CDR3: CASAPGTGVTDTQYF; DNA: TGTGCCAGCGCCCCGGGGACAGGGGTAACAGATACGCAGTATTTT
J: TRBJ2-1; size: -; D: TRBD2; V: TRBV2; CDR3: CASRNLAGGPSEQFF; DNA: TGTGCCAGCAGAAACCTAGCGGGAGGGCCGAGTGAGCAGTTCTTC
J: TRBJ1-1; size: -; D: -; V: TRBV12-3/TRBV12-4; CDR3: CASSLRGHLDAFF; DNA: TGTGCCAGCAGTCTGAGGGGCCACCTTGACGCTTTCTTT
J: TRBJ2-7; size: -; D: -; V: TRBV20-1; CDR3: CSARGSGYYEQYF; DNA: TGCAGTGCTAGGGGTAGCGGCTACTACGAGCAGTACTTC
J: TRBJ2-1; size: few; D: -; V: TRBV20-1; CDR3: CSARADHEQFF; DNA: TGCAGTGCTAGAGCCGACCATGAGCAGTTCTTC